The clone carrying this TCR beta chain was seen more than once but under ten times. Since a much larger clone is just one base distant, this may be a read error. The use of a sample-barcoded 5' primer and a J-beta primer mix characterized a second PCR of about 7 to 12 cycles. TCRdb re-called the 5' RACE reads through MiXCR, storing one row per CDR3 protein. The sample records 800,000 or so distinct CDR3 sequences, around a quarter being singletons. This sample is drawn from a study of blood T cells in healthy people across ages. The germline V gene has CDR1 PRHDT and CDR2 FYEKMQ (reference sequence). The length of the CDR3 is 16 residues. These records were also assigned to another study, of T cells of mothers and their children.

The chain is built from TRBV13 and TRBJ2-5; 9 bases fit TRBD2. Sequenced input: blood. This clonotype was sampled from a boy between 10 and 17 years old in good health. The CDR3 nucleotides read TGTGCCGGCAGCTCCCGGGCGGGAGGGCCCGGGGAGACCCAGTACTTC. Translating gives CAGSSRAGGPGETQYF.